The source of this T cell receptor (beta chain) is a study of tissue T cells after allogeneic stem cell transplantation. Time point: mouse harvest day 7 after allogeneic transplant. Tail vein injection delivered 10^7 T-cell-depleted bone marrow cells and 10^6 splenic CD5+ T cells. Tissues came from B6→BALB/c major-mismatch GVHD mice at day 7 or 14. The CDR3 runs to 11 residues. Germline values: CDR1 KGHPV, CDR2 FQNQEV (reference sequence). The ends were cut back, 0 bases at V and 4 bases at J, with 1 base in the middle. Clones were read by immunoSEQ multiplex PCR, and TCRdb kept only the in-frame ones, dropping some. This sample has approximately 8,000 clones, with around half found just once. This clone is judged medium-sized. The genes are named according to mouse. The missing CDR3 end, 1 residue past where the read stops, is filled in from the germline J gene.

This chain links TRBV26 with TRBJ2-7, with unresolved D. Sample: gut tissue. The clonotype comes from a female BALB/c mouse given C57BL/6 T cells with graft-versus-host disease after an allogeneic hematopoietic cell transplant. The covered CDR3 bases are TGTGCCAGCAGTCTGTCTTATGAACAGTAC. Its translation is CASSLSYEQY. The whole CDR3 protein is CASSLSYEQYF.